This TCR beta chain appears in the sequencing data of a study of blood T cell repertoires in COVID-19. In the study overall: The samples span acute and convalescent COVID-19 from the United States, Italy and Spain. T cells, B-cell-depleted T cells, or PBMCs supplied cDNA or gDNA.

Authors' data handling: By means of reference gene primer amplification, nucleated cell counts were estimated. Sequencing used immunoSEQ multiplex PCR; TCRdb keeps in-frame clones, though not all of them. V, J and clone size reflect that table, while D and trimming were determined from the DNA. The sample contains approximately 140,000 clones, around 84% of which appear only once. Germline lookup yields CDR1 LNHDA and CDR2 SQIVND (reference sequence). With V trimmed by 6 bases and J by 3 bases, 3 bases remained unmatched. The CDR3 has 14 amino acids. Sample: peripheral blood. The chain has TRBV19 and TRBJ1-2; TRBD1 agrees at 11 bases. The origin of this receptor is a man between 65 and 85 years old with acute or convalescent COVID-19. Here the CDR3 reads CASSRTGGDYGYTF. The CDR3 nucleotides read TGTGCCAGTAGCAGGACAGGGGGCGACTATGGCTACACCTTC. The complete variable domain, with remaining parts taken from reference TRBV19 and TRBJ1-2, reads DGGITQSPKYLFRKEGQNVTLSCEQNLNHDAMYWYRQDPGQGLRLIYYSQIVNDFQKGDIAEGYSVSREKKESFPLTVTSAQKNPTAFYLCASSRTGGDYGYTFGSGTRLTVV.